The entry below describes one T cell receptor (beta chain). The PCR had 60 Vbeta and 13 Jbeta primers. Sequenced by immunoSEQ multiplex PCR; TCRdb stores in-frame clones only, minus some. The data show about 200,000 clones, around 77% seen once. The data were obtained in a study of cytomegalovirus exposure and HLA in healthy donors. This CDR3 is built from 15 residues. Germline V gene sequence: CDR1 PRHDT, CDR2 FYEKMQ (reference sequence). V lost 8 bases to trimming and J lost 6 bases; unmatched junction nucleotides: 13. The origin of this receptor is a woman under 40 in good health and CMV-seronegative. The sample taken for sequencing was PBMCs. J is TRBJ2-3 and V is TRBV13, with 8 positions matching TRBD2. The CDR3 DNA follows: TGTGCCAGCCTCCGGCGGGAGGTCCAGGGGGATACGCAGTATTTT. This encodes CASLRREVQGDTQYF.